The sequence of this TCR beta chain was determined in a study of T cells in Graves' hyperthyroidism and ophthalmopathy. Study-level results: Expanded thyroid clonotypes (above 0.001) were mostly also found in blood.

In patients aged 18 to 65, hyperthyroidism was newly diagnosed, with duration under 2 months. This CDR3 region has 13 residues. Germline V gene lookup returns CDR1 SEHNR and CDR2 FQNEAQ (reference sequence). Between the trimmed V and J ends, which lost 8 bases and 5 bases, there was a span of 15 bases. Amplification yielded TCR beta CDR3 regions, with RNA transcripts as the source. With the HTBI primer set, the TCR CDR3 went through a first round of RT-PCR. TCRdb reanalysed the multiplex PCR reads using MiXCR and keeps one entry per CDR3 protein. The repertoire has roughly 750,000 distinct CDR3 sequences, around 17% of them found once; the top ten carry 8.4%. In the case of this clonotype: Its specificity is not known.

The TCR originated in a man younger than 35 with Graves' hyperthyroidism. V and J are TRBV7-9 and TRBJ2-5; no clear D. The material sequenced was blood. The CDR3 here is CASVPADPETQYF. For the CDR3, the DNA is TGTGCCAGCGTTCCTGCAGATCCGGAGACCCAGTACTTC.